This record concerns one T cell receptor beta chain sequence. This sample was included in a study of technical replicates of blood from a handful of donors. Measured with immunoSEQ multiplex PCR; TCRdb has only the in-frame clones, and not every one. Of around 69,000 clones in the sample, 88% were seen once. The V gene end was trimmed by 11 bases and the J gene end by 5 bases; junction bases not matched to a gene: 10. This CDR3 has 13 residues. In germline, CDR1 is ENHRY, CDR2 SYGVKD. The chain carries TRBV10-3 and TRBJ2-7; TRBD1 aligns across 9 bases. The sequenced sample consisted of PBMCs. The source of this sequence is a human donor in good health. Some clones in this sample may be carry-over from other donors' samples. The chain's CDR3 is CAHAGQGINEQYF. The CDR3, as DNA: TGTGCCCACGCGGGACAGGGAATCAACGAGCAGTACTTC.